Below, 3 T cell receptor beta chains from the same sample are listed, as sequenced in a study of CD8 T cells in Susac syndrome. With random hexamers, roughly 0.45 to 1 ug RNA was reverse transcribed. Using its own MiXCR run on the immunoSEQ multiplex PCR reads, TCRdb lists one record per CDR3 protein. The data hold just over 80,000 distinct CDR3 sequences, with just under 95% observed a single time. Specimen: CD8+ T cells from PBMCs. The receptors were sampled from a human donor in good health.

The V gene is TRBV19, the J gene TRBJ1-6; 7 bases fit TRBD1. Germline loops: CDR1 LNHDA, CDR2 SQIVND (reference sequence). This CDR3 comprises 15 residues. V trimming: 3 bases; J trimming: 8 bases; junction bases outside the gene matches: 7. CDR3 bases: TGTGCCAGTAGTATCACTGCAGGGGGTTATTCACCCCTCCACTTT. Its translation: CASSITAGGYSPLHF.

CDR3 region: CSAALRGLRLYEQYF. The CDR3 DNA follows: TGCAGTGCCGCACTCCGGGGGCTGAGGCTGTACGAGCAGTACTTC. This sequence joins TRBV20-1 and TRBJ2-7; D is possibly TRBD1 or TRBD2 (6 bases each). This CDR3 contains 15 residues. Germline V gene sequence: CDR1 DFQATT, CDR2 SNEGSKA (reference sequence). Trimming removed 6 bases at V and 4 bases at J, with 22 bases between.

This chain connects TRBV29-1 to TRBJ2-1; perhaps TRBD2 as D (6 bases). The CDR3 runs to 12 residues. Per the germline V gene, CDR1 is SQVTM and CDR2 is ANQGSEA. With 6 bases removed from V and 7 bases from J, the gap between germline ends came to 13 bases. The CDR3 region is CSVETGVNEQFF. Written as DNA, the CDR3 is TGCAGCGTCGAAACGGGGGTAAATGAGCAGTTCTTC.